This T cell receptor beta chain was recorded in a study of shared clonotypes between healthy human individuals. Every subset's genomic DNA went evenly onto several immunoSEQ plates. Clones were sequenced by immunoSEQ multiplex PCR, and TCRdb holds only the in-frame ones, with some missing. The sample has about 2.4 million clones; 93% are singletons. Germline CDR1 reads SGHTA; CDR2 reads FQGNSA. CDR3 length equals 15 residues. The ends were cut back, 5 bases at V and 1 base at J, with 14 bases in the middle. This sequence originates from a man between 18 and 35 years old in good health. Some clones in this sample may be carry-over from other donors' samples. Sequencing input: naive CD4+ T cells from PBMCs. Subset given: CD45RA+ positively selected. The chain couples TRBV7-2 to TRBJ2-5; D unclear. The CDR3: CASSRRVTLQETQYF. In nucleotides, the CDR3 is TGTGCCAGCAGCCGGAGAGTCACCCTCCAAGAGACCCAGTACTTC.